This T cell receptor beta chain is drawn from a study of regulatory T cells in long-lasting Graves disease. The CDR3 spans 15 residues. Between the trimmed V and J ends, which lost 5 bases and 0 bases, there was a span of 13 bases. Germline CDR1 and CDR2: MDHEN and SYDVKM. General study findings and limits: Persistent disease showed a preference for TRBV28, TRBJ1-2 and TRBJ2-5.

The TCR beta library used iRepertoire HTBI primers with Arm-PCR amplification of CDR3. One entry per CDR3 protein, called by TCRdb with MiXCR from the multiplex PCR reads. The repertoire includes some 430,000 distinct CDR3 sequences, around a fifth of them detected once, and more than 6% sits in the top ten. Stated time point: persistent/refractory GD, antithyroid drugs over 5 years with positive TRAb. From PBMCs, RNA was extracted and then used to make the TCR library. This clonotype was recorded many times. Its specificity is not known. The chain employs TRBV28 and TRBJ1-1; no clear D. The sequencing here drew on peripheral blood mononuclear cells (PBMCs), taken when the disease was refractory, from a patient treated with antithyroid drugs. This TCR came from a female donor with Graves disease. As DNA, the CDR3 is TGTGCCAGCAGTCCCCTCGTCGAAATGAACACTGAAGCTTTCTTT. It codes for CASSPLVEMNTEAFF. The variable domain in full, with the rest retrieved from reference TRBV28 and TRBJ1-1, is DVKVTQSSRYLVKRTGEKVFLECVQDMDHENMFWYRQDPGLGLRLIYFSYDVKMKEKGDIPEGYSVSREKKERFSLILESASTNQTSMYLCASSPLVEMNTEAFFGQGTRLTVV.